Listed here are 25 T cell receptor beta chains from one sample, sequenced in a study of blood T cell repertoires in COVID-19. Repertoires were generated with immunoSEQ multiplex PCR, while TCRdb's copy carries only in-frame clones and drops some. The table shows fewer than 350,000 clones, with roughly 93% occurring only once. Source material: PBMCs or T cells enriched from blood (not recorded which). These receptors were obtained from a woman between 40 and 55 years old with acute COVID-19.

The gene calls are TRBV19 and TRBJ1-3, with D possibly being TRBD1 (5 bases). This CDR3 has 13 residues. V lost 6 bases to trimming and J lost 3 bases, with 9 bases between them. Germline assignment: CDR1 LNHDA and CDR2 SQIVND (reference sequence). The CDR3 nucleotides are TGTGCCAGTAGAGGACACGTTGGAAACACCATATATTTT. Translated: CASRGHVGNTIYF.

The CDR3 spells CASSHTSSGGVYEQYF. In DNA form, the CDR3 reads TGTGCCAGCAGCCATACCTCTAGCGGGGGGGTTTACGAGCAGTACTTC. The chain recombines TRBV2 with TRBJ2-7, with 12 bases lining up with TRBD2. Unmatched junction bases numbered 10, after V lost 6 bases and J lost 4 bases. This CDR3 has 16 amino acids. Looked up from germline, CDR1 is SNHLY and CDR2 is FYNNEI.

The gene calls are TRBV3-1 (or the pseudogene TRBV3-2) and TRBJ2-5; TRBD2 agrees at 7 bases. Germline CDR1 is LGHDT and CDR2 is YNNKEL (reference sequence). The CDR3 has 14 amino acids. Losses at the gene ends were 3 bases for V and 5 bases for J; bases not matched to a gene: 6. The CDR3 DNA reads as TGTGCCAGCAGCCAGTGGGGGGGGGAGGAGACCCAGTACTTC. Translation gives CASSQWGGEETQYF.

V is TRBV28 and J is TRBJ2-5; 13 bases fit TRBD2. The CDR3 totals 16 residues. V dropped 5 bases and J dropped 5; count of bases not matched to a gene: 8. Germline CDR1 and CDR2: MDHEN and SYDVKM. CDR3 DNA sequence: TGTGCCAGCAGTCGCACTAGCGGGGGGGTAGGGGAGACCCAGTACTTC. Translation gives CASSRTSGGVGETQYF. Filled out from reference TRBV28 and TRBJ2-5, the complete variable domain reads DVKVTQSSRYLVKRTGEKVFLECVQDMDHENMFWYRQDPGLGLRLIYFSYDVKMKEKGDIPEGYSVSREKKERFSLILESASTNQTSMYLCASSRTSGGVGETQYFGPGTRLLVL.

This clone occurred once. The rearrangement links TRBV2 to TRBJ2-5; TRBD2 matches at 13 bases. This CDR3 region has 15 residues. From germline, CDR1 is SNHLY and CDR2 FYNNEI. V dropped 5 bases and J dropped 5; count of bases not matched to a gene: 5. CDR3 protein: CASSSRTSGSETQYF. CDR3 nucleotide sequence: TGTGCCAGCAGTAGCCGGACTAGCGGGAGTGAGACCCAGTACTTC. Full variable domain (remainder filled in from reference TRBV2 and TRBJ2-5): EPEVTQTPSHQVTQMGQEVILRCVPISNHLYFYWYRQILGQKVEFLVSFYNNEISEKSEIFDDQFSVERPDGSNFTLKIRSTKLEDSAMYFCASSSRTSGSETQYFGPGTRLLVL.

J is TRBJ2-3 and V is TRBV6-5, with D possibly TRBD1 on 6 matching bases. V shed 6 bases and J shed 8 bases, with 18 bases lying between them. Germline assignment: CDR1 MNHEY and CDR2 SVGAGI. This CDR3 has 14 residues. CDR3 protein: CASSKGQGSGTQYF. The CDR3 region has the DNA TGTGCCAGCAGCAAGGGTCAGGGGTCGGGTACGCAGTATTTT.

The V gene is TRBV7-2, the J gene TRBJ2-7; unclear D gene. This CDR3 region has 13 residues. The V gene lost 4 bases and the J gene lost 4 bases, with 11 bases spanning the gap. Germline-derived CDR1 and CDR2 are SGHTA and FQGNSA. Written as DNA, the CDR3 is TGTGCCAGCAGCTCGAGACTCTATTACGAGCAGTACTTC. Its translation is CASSSRLYYEQYF.

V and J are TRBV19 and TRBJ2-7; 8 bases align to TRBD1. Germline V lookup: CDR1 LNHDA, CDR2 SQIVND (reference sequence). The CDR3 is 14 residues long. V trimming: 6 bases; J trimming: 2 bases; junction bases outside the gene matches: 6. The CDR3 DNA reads TGTGCCAGTAGCTCCGGGACAGGCGCCTACGAGCAGTACTTC. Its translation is CASSSGTGAYEQYF.

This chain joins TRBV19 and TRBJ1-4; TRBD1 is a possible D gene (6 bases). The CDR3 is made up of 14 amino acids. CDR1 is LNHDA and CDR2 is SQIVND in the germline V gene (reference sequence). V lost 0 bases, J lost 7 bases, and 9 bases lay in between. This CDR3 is CASSIDGTREKLFF. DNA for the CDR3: TGTGCCAGTAGTATAGACGGGACACGTGAAAAACTGTTTTTT.

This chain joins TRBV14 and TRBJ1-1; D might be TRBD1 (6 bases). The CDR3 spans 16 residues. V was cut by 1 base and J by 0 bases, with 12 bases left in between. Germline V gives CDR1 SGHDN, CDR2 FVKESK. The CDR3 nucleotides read TGTGCCAGCAGCCAAGGGTCAGGACAGCTGAACACTGAAGCTTTCTTT. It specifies CASSQGSGQLNTEAFF. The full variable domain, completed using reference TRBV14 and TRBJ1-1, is EAGVTQFPSHSVIEKGQTVTLRCDPISGHDNLYWYRRVMGKEIKFLLHFVKESKQDESGMPNNRFLAERTGGTYSTLKVQPAELEDSGVYFCASSQGSGQLNTEAFFGQGTRLTVV.

The CDR3 DNA is TGTGCCAGCAGCGCGGACAGGGGGATTGGTGGCTACACCTTC. It specifies CASSADRGIGGYTF. The chain uses TRBV7-6 and TRBJ1-2; 10 nucleotides match TRBD1. The germline V gene has CDR1 SGHVS and CDR2 FNYEAQ. The CDR3 length is 14 residues. The ends lost 5 bases at V and 7 bases at J; junction bases unmatched: 7. Filled out from reference TRBV7-6 and TRBJ1-2, the complete variable domain reads GAGVSQSPRYKVTKRGQDVALRCDPISGHVSLYWYRQALGQGPEFLTYFNYEAQQDKSGLPNDRFSAERPEGSISTLTIQRTEQRDSAMYRCASSADRGIGGYTFGSGTRLTVV.

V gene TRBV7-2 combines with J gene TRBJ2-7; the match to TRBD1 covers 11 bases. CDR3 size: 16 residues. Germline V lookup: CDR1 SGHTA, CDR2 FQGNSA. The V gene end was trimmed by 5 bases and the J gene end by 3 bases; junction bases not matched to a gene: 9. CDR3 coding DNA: TGTGCCAGCAGCCTCCGCGGACAGGGGGCGTACTACGAGCAGTACTTC. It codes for CASSLRGQGAYYEQYF.

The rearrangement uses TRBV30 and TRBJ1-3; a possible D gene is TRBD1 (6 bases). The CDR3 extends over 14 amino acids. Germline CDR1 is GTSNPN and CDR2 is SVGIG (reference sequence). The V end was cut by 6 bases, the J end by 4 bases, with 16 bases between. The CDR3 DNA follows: TGTGCCTGTCAATGGGGGGGCATGGGAAACACCATATATTTT. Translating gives CACQWGGMGNTIYF.

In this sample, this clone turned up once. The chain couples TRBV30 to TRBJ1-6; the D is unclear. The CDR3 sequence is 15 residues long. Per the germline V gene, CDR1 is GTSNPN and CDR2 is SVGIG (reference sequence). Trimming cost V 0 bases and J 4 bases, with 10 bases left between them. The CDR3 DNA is TGTGCCTGGAGTGTATCAGAAGTTTATAATTCACCCCTCCACTTT. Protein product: CAWSVSEVYNSPLHF.

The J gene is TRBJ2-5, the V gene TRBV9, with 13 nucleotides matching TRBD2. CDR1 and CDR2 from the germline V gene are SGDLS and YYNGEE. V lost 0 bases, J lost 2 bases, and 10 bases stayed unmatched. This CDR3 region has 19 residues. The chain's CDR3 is CASSVGVGTSGILQETQYF. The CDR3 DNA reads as TGTGCCAGCAGCGTAGGAGTGGGGACTAGCGGGATATTGCAAGAGACCCAGTACTTC.

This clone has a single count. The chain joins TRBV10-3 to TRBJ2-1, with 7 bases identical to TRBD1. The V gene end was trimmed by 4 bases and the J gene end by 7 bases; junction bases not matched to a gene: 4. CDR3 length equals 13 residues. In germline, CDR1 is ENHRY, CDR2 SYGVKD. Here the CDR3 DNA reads TGTGCCATCAGTGTGGGCAGGGGGAATGAGCAGTTCTTC. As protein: CAISVGRGNEQFF.

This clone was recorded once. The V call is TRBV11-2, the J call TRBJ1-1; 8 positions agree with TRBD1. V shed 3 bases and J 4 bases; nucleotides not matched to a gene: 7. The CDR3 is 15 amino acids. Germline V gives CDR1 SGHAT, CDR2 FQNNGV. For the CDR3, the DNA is TGTGCCAGCAGCTTGACAGGGGAGGGGGGCACTGAAGCTTTCTTT. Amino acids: CASSLTGEGGTEAFF.

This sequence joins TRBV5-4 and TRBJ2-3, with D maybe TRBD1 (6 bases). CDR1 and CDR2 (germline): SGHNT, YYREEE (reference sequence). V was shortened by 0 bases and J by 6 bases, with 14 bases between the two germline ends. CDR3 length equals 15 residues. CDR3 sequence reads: CASSLEVGAPDTQYF. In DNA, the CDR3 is TGTGCCAGCAGCTTGGAAGTGGGGGCCCCTGATACGCAGTATTTT.

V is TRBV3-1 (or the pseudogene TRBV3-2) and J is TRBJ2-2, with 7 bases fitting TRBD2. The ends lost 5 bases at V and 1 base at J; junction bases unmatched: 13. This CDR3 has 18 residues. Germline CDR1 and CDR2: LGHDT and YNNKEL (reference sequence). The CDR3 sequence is CASSSYPGLVGNTGELFF. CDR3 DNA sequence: TGTGCCAGCAGCTCCTACCCCGGACTAGTGGGGAACACCGGGGAGCTGTTTTTT.

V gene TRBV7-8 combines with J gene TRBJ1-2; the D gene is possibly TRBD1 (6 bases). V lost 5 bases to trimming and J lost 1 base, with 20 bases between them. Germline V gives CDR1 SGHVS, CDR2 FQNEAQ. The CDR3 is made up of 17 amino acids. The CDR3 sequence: CASSRRQEGTLNYGYTF. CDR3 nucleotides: TGTGCCAGCAGCCGCAGACAGGAAGGTACCCTTAACTATGGCTACACCTTC.

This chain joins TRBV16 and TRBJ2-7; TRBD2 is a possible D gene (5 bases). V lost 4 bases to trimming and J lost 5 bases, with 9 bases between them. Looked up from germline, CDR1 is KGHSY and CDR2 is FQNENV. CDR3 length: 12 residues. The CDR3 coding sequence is TGTGCCAGCAGCCGAGGGTCAAACGAGCAGTACTTC. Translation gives CASSRGSNEQYF.

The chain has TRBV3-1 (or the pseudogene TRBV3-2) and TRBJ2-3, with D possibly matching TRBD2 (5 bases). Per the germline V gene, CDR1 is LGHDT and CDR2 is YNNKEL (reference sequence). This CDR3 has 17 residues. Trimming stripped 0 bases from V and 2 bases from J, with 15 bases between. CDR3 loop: CASSQDQRRGSTDTQYF. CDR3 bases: TGTGCCAGCAGCCAAGACCAGAGAAGAGGGTCCACAGATACGCAGTATTTT.

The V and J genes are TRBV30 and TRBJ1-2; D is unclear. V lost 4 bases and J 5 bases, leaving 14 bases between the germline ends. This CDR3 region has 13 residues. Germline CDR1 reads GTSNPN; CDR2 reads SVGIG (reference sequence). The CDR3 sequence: CAWMWISGYGYTF. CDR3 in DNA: TGTGCCTGGATGTGGATTTCGGGGTATGGCTACACCTTC.

Here the CDR3 DNA reads TGTGCCAGCTCACTGGGACTAGCCCTTTACAATGAGCAGTTCTTC. Amino acids: CASSLGLALYNEQFF. V is TRBV18 and J is TRBJ2-1; 9 bases are a match to TRBD2. The CDR3 has 15 amino acids. Germline V gene data show CDR1 as KGHSH and CDR2 as LQKENI. Trimming took 4 bases from V and 4 from J; bases not matched to a gene: 5.

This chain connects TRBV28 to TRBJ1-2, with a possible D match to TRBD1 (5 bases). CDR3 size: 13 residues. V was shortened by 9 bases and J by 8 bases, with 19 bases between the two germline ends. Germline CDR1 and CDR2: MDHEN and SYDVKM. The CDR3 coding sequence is TGTGCCAGTTCTACCGGCGGGGGACGCGGCTACACCTTC. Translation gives CASSTGGGRGYTF.